These 22 T cell receptor beta chains came from one sample sequenced in a study of post-analysis software for immune sequencing data. Study observations and caveats: Included in a set of several TRBV segments more frequent in patients than controls were TRBV5-6, TRBV5-1 and TRBV20-1.

Antigens of these TCRs are unknown. Every TCR beta cDNA library bore unique molecular identifiers. From the PCR reads, TCRdb called clonotypes with MiXCR, one entry per CDR3 protein. This table holds fewer than 850,000 distinct CDR3 sequences, 25% to 30% found once. Sample: blood. These TCRs come from a girl between 10 and 17 years old with multiple sclerosis.

This clonotype was recorded only once. The rearrangement links TRBV18 to TRBJ2-1; 12 nucleotides line up with TRBD2. The CDR3 extends over 16 amino acids. Germline V gives CDR1 KGHSH, CDR2 LQKENI. J was trimmed by 6 bases and V by 0 bases; bases with no gene match: 3. The CDR3 region is CASSPPTSGRFNEQFF. In DNA form, the CDR3 reads TGTGCCAGCTCACCACCCACTAGCGGGAGGTTCAATGAGCAGTTCTTC.

This clonotype has just a few counts. The rearrangement joins TRBV15 to TRBJ2-5, with D hard to call. Germline loops: CDR1 LNHNV, CDR2 YYDKDF (reference sequence). The CDR3 length is 13 residues. Trimming stripped 5 bases from V and 5 bases from J, with 12 bases between. CDR3 protein: CATSSTGGETQYF. CDR3 coding DNA: TGTGCCACCAGCTCAACGGGTGGGGAGACCCAGTACTTC.

The rearrangement uses TRBV28 and TRBJ2-3; 10 positions match TRBD2. The CDR3 has 16 residues. J was trimmed by 0 bases and V by 3 bases; bases with no gene match: 3. Per germline, CDR1 MDHEN and CDR2 SYDVKM. The CDR3 loop is CASSLFSGGSTDTQYF. CDR3 bases: TGTGCCAGCAGTTTGTTTAGCGGGGGGAGCACAGATACGCAGTATTTT.

This chain links TRBV14 with TRBJ2-3; D not certain. The germline V and J ends were trimmed by 1 base and 2 bases, with 13 bases remaining between them. Germline-derived CDR1 and CDR2 are SGHDN and FVKESK. The CDR3 runs to 16 residues. The CDR3 coding sequence is TGTGCCAGCAGCCAAGGCCTAACGGTTACCACAGATACGCAGTATTTT. Protein product: CASSQGLTVTTDTQYF.

This clonotype occurred a few times. This chain links TRBV29-1 with TRBJ2-1; TRBD1 is a possible D gene (6 bases). The germline CDR1 and CDR2 sequences are SQVTM and ANQGSEA. Between the trimmed V and J ends, which lost 4 bases and 0 bases, there was a span of 13 bases. There are 15 residues in the CDR3. The CDR3 is CSVASGESSYNEQFF. The CDR3 DNA sequence: TGCAGCGTTGCCTCAGGGGAGAGCTCCTACAATGAGCAGTTCTTC.

The rearrangement links TRBV2 to TRBJ2-5; D possibly uses TRBD1 or TRBD2 (5 bases each). The J call may be wrong; the DNA end is better matched by TRBJ2-7. The CDR3 runs to 13 residues. The germline CDR1 and CDR2 sequences are SNHLY and FYNNEI. This chain's CDR3 is CASKGYEGDEQYF. CDR3 sequence (DNA): TGTGCCAGCAAGGGGTATGAGGGAGACGAGCAGTACTTC.

The CDR3 DNA is TGCGCCAGCAGCTTGGGGCAGGGGATTGAGCAGTTCTTC. It codes for CASSLGQGIEQFF. The chain combines TRBV5-1 with TRBJ2-1; a possible D gene is TRBD1 (6 bases). Trimming shortened V by 0 bases and J by 9 bases, and 10 bases separated the two germline ends. Germline CDR1 is SGHRS and CDR2 is YFSETQ. The CDR3 is made up of 13 amino acids. Variable domain in full (rest from reference TRBV5-1 and TRBJ2-1): KAGVTQTPRYLIKTRGQQVTLSCSPISGHRSVSWYQQTPGQGLQFLFEYFSETQRNKGNFPGRFSGRQFSNSRSEMNVSTLELGDSALYLCASSLGQGIEQFFGPGTRLTVL.

The chain is built from TRBV4-1 and TRBJ2-3; a possible D gene is TRBD1 (6 bases). The CDR3 sequence is 17 residues long. Between the trimmed V and J ends, which lost 0 bases and 0 bases, there was a span of 13 bases. CDR1 and CDR2 (germline): MGHRA, YSYEKL. CDR3 residues: CASSQERGTVSTDTQYF. DNA for the CDR3: TGCGCCAGCAGCCAAGAAAGGGGGACGGTGAGCACAGATACGCAGTATTTT.

This sequence joins TRBV29-1 and TRBJ1-2, with 8 bases that match TRBD1. J was trimmed by 8 bases and V by 7 bases; bases with no gene match: 9. Germline CDR1 reads SQVTM; CDR2 reads ANQGSEA. The length of the CDR3 is 12 residues. The CDR3 DNA reads TGCAGCGCTCCGGACAGGGAGGGGGGCTACACCTTC. Translation gives CSAPDREGGYTF.

This clonotype was seen a handful of times. The chain has TRBV6-5 and TRBJ2-5; D is unresolved. Germline CDR1 MNHEY, CDR2 SVGAGI. CDR3 length equals 15 residues. Trimming removed 0 bases from V and 3 bases from J, with 11 bases in between. The CDR3 DNA follows: TGTGCCAGCAGTTACTCGTTTTCTGGTAAAGAGACCCAGTACTTC. Translating gives CASSYSFSGKETQYF.

This clonotype was seen a few times. V usage is TRBV20-1 and J usage is TRBJ2-7; D is perhaps TRBD2 (5 bases). With 3 bases removed from V and 9 bases from J, the gap between germline ends came to 21 bases. CDR1 is DFQATT and CDR2 is SNEGSKA in the germline V gene (reference sequence). This CDR3 is built from 14 residues. In DNA, the CDR3 is TGCAGTGCTAGGGAGGACGCAATCCGGATGGCGCAGTACTTC. The encoded protein is CSAREDAIRMAQYF.

This clonotype has a count of ten or more. The chain carries TRBV4-3 and TRBJ2-5; TRBD2 matches 9 bases. V lost 1 base to trimming and J lost 4 bases; unmatched junction nucleotides: 1. This CDR3 is 14 amino acids long. Looked up from germline, CDR1 is LGHNA and CDR2 is YSLEER. CDR3 in amino acids: CASSQGLAVETQYF. The CDR3 DNA is TGCGCCAGCAGCCAAGGACTAGCGGTAGAGACCCAGTACTTC.

Here the CDR3 reads CASSYTAEERGQSYNEQFF. DNA for the CDR3: TGTGCCAGCAGTTACACGGCCGAGGAGAGGGGGCAATCCTACAATGAGCAGTTCTTC. The chain uses TRBV6-2 or TRBV6-3 and TRBJ2-1, with TRBD1 matching over 7 bases. Germline-derived CDR1 and CDR2 are MNHEY and SVGEGT. The CDR3 contains 19 residues. V dropped 2 bases and J dropped 1; count of bases not matched to a gene: 14.

This clonotype was counted between two and nine times. The chain recombines TRBV28 with TRBJ2-7; D remains unclear. V was cut by 6 bases and J by 3 bases, with 12 bases left in between. The V gene's germline CDR1 is MDHEN and CDR2 SYDVKM. CDR3 length: 13 residues. The chain's CDR3 is CASRSGSRYEQYF. DNA of the CDR3: TGTGCCAGCAGATCCGGTAGTCGCTACGAGCAGTACTTC.

About this clonotype: This likely comes from a read error, as the CDR3 has no conserved phenylalanine or tryptophan at its end. This sequence joins TRBV6-2 or TRBV6-3 and TRBJ2-1, with D uncertain. The CDR3 spans 13 residues. The germline V and J ends were trimmed by 7 bases and 5 bases, with 12 bases remaining between them. Germline V lookup: CDR1 MNHEY, CDR2 SVGEGT. CDR3 in amino acids: CASIKARNNEQFV. The DNA for the CDR3 is TGTGCCAGCATTAAGGCCAGGAACAATGAGCAGTTCGTC.

The chain recombines TRBV7-9 with TRBJ1-2; D not resolved. The length of the CDR3 is 14 residues. In germline, CDR1 is SEHNR, CDR2 FQNEAQ (reference sequence). V was shortened by 1 base and J by 7 bases, with 13 bases between the two germline ends. CDR3 nucleotide sequence: TGTGCCAGCAGCTTAGATGGCAGCCCCTGTGGCTACACCTTC. Its protein is CASSLDGSPCGYTF.

About this clonotype: At one end, the junction sequence differs from germline, possibly due to a read error. CDR3 in amino acids: CVSSRDKGPEQFF. As DNA, the CDR3 is TGTGTCAGCAGCAGAGACAAGGGTCCGGAGCAGTTCTTC. V and J are TRBV7-2 and TRBJ2-1; D remains ambiguous. Germline V gene sequence: CDR1 SGHTA, CDR2 FQGNSA. The CDR3 consists of 13 residues.

This sequence joins TRBV20-1 and TRBJ2-7; TRBD1 matches at 10 bases. The V gene's germline CDR1 is DFQATT and CDR2 SNEGSKA (reference sequence). The CDR3 extends over 15 amino acids. V lost 3 bases, J lost 2 bases, and 7 bases stayed unmatched. CDR3 nucleotide sequence: TGCAGTGCTAGTCGGGACAGGGGCCCCACCTACGAGCAGTACTTC. Amino acid sequence: CSASRDRGPTYEQYF.

There are a few counts of this clonotype. This sequence joins TRBV7-9 and TRBJ2-5; D unresolved. V lost 7 bases, J lost 5 bases, and 17 bases lay in between. Germline CDR1 is SEHNR and CDR2 is FQNEAQ (reference sequence). The CDR3 is 14 amino acids. The CDR3 coding sequence is TGTGCCAGCACCAAATCGACACCTGGGGAGACCCAGTACTTC. It translates to CASTKSTPGETQYF.

The V and J genes are TRBV6-5 and TRBJ2-7; either TRBD1 or TRBD2 may fit D (5 bases each). This CDR3 spans 20 amino acids. Germline-derived CDR1 and CDR2 are MNHEY and SVGAGI. Deletions cut 2 bases from V and 3 bases from J, with 29 bases between. CDR3 residues: CASSYTIASGTKNARYEQYF. In DNA, the CDR3 is TGTGCCAGCAGTTACACGATCGCCTCAGGGACCAAGAATGCTCGCTACGAGCAGTACTTC.

This sequence joins TRBV7-2 and TRBJ1-6; D is unresolved. V shed 7 bases and J shed 2 bases, with 12 bases lying between them. Germline V CDR1 and CDR2: SGHTA, FQGNSA. The CDR3 runs 15 residues. CDR3 nucleotides: TGTGCCAGCACCGGACCTCCAGCCTATAATTCACCCCTCCACTTT. Translation: CASTGPPAYNSPLHF.

This chain joins TRBV2 and TRBJ1-5; TRBD1 might be the D (6 bases). Trimming took 9 bases from V and 0 from J, leaving 12 bases between them. Germline CDR1 and CDR2: SNHLY and FYNNEI. The CDR3 consists of 14 residues. CDR3 bases: TGTGCCAGGGGTAGAGGGGGTAGCAATCAGCCCCAGCATTTT. Residues: CARGRGGSNQPQHF.